This T cell receptor (beta chain) was captured in a study of OX40 agonist ivuxolimab in advanced cancers. At the level of the study: Earlier treatment with anti-PD-1, anti-PD-L1 or anti-CTLA-4 was permitted, and 30% to 40% had received some. Partial responses were seen in three patients, one with hepatocellular carcinoma and two with cutaneous melanoma. Overall study results and limits: Clonal expansion was seen in CD4+ and CD8+ blood T cells by week 6 at 0.1 to 3.0 mg/kg. Low clonal expansion, among the lowest seen, marked partial responders at 0.1-3.0 mg/kg.

Germline loops: CDR1 MNHEY, CDR2 SMNVEV (reference sequence). The CDR3 sequence is 13 residues long. The J segment lost 4 bases and the V segment lost 7 bases, leaving 2 bases of the junction unmatched. Points on this clone: Antigen specificity is unknown.

Clones were read by immunoSEQ multiplex PCR, and TCRdb kept only the in-frame ones, dropping some. Among fewer than 85,000 clones listed, approximately 83% were seen once. The chain joins TRBV27 to TRBJ2-3; 10 bases are shared with TRBD2. The clonotype was recovered from an adult with an advanced solid tumor such as melanoma, head and neck, liver or kidney cancer. Sequenced here: CD4+ or CD8+ T cells sorted from blood, sampled in a trial of the OX40 agonist ivuxolimab. CDR3 nucleotides: TGTGCCAGCAAGAGCGGGGGGGCAGATACGCAGTATTTT. It translates to CASKSGGADTQYF.